This T cell receptor (beta chain) comes out of a study of blood T cell repertoires in COVID-19. Across the whole study: Specimens from acute and convalescent COVID-19 originated in the United States, Italy and Spain. PBMCs, B-cell-depleted T cells, or T cells were the source of the cDNA or gDNA that made up the material.

As handled by the study authors: Amplifying reference gene primers gave estimates of nucleated cell counts. Produced via immunoSEQ multiplex PCR; TCRdb's table is partial and in-frame only. The V and J calls and clone size are taken from that table; D and trimming were inferred from the DNA. The sample has about 42,000 clones; roughly 80% are singletons. Sequences were obtained from peripheral blood. This receptor was identified in a man between 50 and 59 years old with active COVID-19.

The CDR3, as DNA: TGTGCCAGCACCAATCCCCAGGGGTCGGAGACCCAGTACTTC. It codes for CASTNPQGSETQYF. This chain joins TRBV5-4 and TRBJ2-5; D might be TRBD1 (6 bases). CDR1 SGHNT and CDR2 YYREEE come from the germline V gene (reference sequence). The CDR3 totals 14 residues. With 6 bases removed from V and 5 bases from J, the gap between germline ends came to 17 bases. The variable domain in full, completed from reference TRBV5-4 and TRBJ2-5, reads ETGVTQSPTHLIKTRGQQVTLRCSSQSGHNTVSWYQQALGQGPQFIFQYYREEENGRGNFPPRFSGLQFPNYSSELNVNALELDDSALYLCASTNPQGSETQYFGPGTRLLVL.